Only one count was recorded for the clone carrying this T cell receptor beta chain. Categorization into cohorts depended on clinical history that participants reported. The record originates from a study of blood T cell repertoires in COVID-19. Study details: Samples taken during acute and convalescent COVID-19 were collected in the United States, Italy and Spain.

Germline CDR1 reads SGHRS; CDR2 reads YFSETQ. The junction had 6 bases not matched to a gene; V was cut back by 2 bases and J by 1 base. This CDR3 is built from 15 residues. TCRdb's copy holds only in-frame clones and misses some; the assay was immunoSEQ multiplex PCR. The repertoire has some 300,000 clones, approximately 91% of them found once; the top ten carry around 9.5%. The gene calls are TRBV5-1 and TRBJ2-7; TRBD1 matches at 7 bases. The sample was PBMCs or T cells enriched from blood (not recorded which). The receptor was isolated from a woman aged 40 to 50 who had recovered from COVID-19. CDR3 in amino acids: CASSFESGGSYEQYF. DNA for the CDR3: TGCGCCAGCAGCTTCGAGTCAGGGGGATCCTACGAGCAGTACTTC.